This T cell receptor beta chain emerged from a study of OX40 agonist ivuxolimab in advanced cancers. Looking at the study overall: Head and neck, renal cell, melanoma or hepatocellular carcinoma were the cancers that dose-escalation patients had. Prior anti-PD-1, anti-PD-L1 or anti-CTLA-4 therapy did not bar entry, and less than 50% had some. The study reported partial responses in three patients: one hepatocellular carcinoma, two cutaneous melanoma. The mean age was about 57 years, ranging from roughly 23 to 90, with under 90% of participants male.

Clones were sequenced by immunoSEQ multiplex PCR, and TCRdb holds only the in-frame ones, with some missing. The table shows 50,000 to 80,000 clones, with 80% to 95% occurring only once. Concerning this clone: Mismatch with germline at one junction end may stem from a read error.

The length of the CDR3 is 12 residues. Germline V gene lookup returns CDR1 WNHNN and CDR2 SYGVQD (reference sequence). The V and J genes are TRBV10-1 and TRBJ1-2; D remains ambiguous. The starting material was CD4+ or CD8+ T cells sorted from blood, obtained in a trial of the OX40 agonist ivuxolimab. This sequence was found in an adult with an advanced solid tumor such as melanoma, head and neck, liver or kidney cancer. In DNA, the CDR3 is TGCGCCAGGAGTGGGGTTGCCTATGGCTACACCTTC. Its translation is CARSGVAYGYTF.